Below, one T cell receptor beta chain is given with its context. The sample belongs to a study of blood T cell repertoires in COVID-19. As for the study in general: Samples taken during acute and convalescent COVID-19 were collected in the United States, Italy and Spain. The analysed material was cDNA or gDNA that came from T cells, B-cell-depleted T cells, or PBMCs.

Clones were read by immunoSEQ multiplex PCR, and TCRdb kept only the in-frame ones, dropping some. The table has around 94,000 clones, roughly 86% seen once. Sequencing input: peripheral blood. The receptor comes from a man aged 45-60 years with active or convalescent COVID-19.

CDR3 loop: CASSLEDSRRFNYGYTF. The CDR3 region has the DNA TGTGCCAGCAGCTTAGAAGACAGCCGAAGGTTTAACTATGGCTACACCTTC. V gene TRBV11-2 combines with J gene TRBJ1-2; the D gene is possibly TRBD1 (5 bases). The CDR3 has 17 residues. Germline V gene data show CDR1 as SGHAT and CDR2 as FQNNGV. V gave up 0 bases and J gave up 1 base, with 15 bases separating them.